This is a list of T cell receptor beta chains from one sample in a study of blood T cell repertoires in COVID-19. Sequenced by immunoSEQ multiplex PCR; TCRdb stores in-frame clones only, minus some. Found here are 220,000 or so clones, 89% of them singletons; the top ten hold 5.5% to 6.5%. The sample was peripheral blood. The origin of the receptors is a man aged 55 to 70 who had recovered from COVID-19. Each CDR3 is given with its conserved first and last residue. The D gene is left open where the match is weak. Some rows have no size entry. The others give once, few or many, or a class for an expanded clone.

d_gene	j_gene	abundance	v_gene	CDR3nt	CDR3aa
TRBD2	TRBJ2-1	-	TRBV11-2	TGTGCCAGCAGCCGTTGGACTAGCGGGGTCAATAATGAGCAGTTCTTC	CASSRWTSGVNNEQFF
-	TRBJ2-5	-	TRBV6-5	TGTGCCAGCAGACGAGGGGGGGCTGAGACCCAGTACTTC	CASRRGGAETQYF
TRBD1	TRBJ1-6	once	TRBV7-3	TGTGCCAGCAGCGCCGGACAGGCCTATAATTCACCCCTCCACTTT	CASSAGQAYNSPLHF
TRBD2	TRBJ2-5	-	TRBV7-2	TGTGCCAGCAGCCTGCGGGGGGGGGAGACCCAGTACTTC	CASSLRGGETQYF
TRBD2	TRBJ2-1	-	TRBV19	TGTGCCAGTAGTATTGAAGCGGGGGGGCCAGGTGAGCAGTTCTTC	CASSIEAGGPGEQFF
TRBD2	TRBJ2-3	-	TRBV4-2	TGTGCCAGCAGCCAAGATGCGGGAGTAGGGACAGATACGCAGTATTTT	CASSQDAGVGTDTQYF
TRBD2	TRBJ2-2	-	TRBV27	TGTGCCAGCAGGGGACTACCAAACACCGGGGAGCTGTTTTTT	CASRGLPNTGELFF
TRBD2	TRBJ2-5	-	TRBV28	TGTGCCAGCTCAGCGGGGCAAGAGACCCAGTACTTC	CASSAGQETQYF
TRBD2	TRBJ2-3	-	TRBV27	TGTGCCAGCAGACGTAGCGGGAGCTTCACAGATACGCAGTATTTT	CASRRSGSFTDTQYF
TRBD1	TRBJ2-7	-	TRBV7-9	TGTGCCAGCATCTCACAGGGGACGTCCTACGAGCAGTACTTC	CASISQGTSYEQYF
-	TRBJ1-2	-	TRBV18	TGTGCCAGCTCACCATCCGGGGTCGGATATGGCTACACCTTC	CASSPSGVGYGYTF
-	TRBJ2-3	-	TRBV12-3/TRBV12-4	TGTGCCAGCAACAGGGTAAGCACAGATACGCAGTATTTT	CASNRVSTDTQYF
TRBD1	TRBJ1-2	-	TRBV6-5	TGTGCCAGCAGTTTTGGACAGGGGGCTGTCGGGTATGGCTACACCTTC	CASSFGQGAVGYGYTF
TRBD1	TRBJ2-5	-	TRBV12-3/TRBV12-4	TGTGCCAGCAGCTTGGACAGGGAAGAGACCCAGTACTTC	CASSLDREETQYF
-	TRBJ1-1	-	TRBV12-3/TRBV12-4	TGTGCCAGCAGTTTTACCAGTACTGAAGCTTTCTTT	CASSFTSTEAFF
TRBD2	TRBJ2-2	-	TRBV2	TGTGCCAGCAGTGAAGTGGCGGGAGGGGAATATAACACCGGGGAGCTGTTTTTT	CASSEVAGGEYNTGELFF
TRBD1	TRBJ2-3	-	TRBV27	TGTGCCAGCAGTATACGGACAGGGGCGGTCATCGCGACAGATACGCAGTATTTT	CASSIRTGAVIATDTQYF
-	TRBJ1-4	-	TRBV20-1	TGCAGTGTCCGCGGCTATGAAAAACTGTTTTTT	CSVRGYEKLFF
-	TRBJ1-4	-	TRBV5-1	TGCGCCAGCAGCTTGCTTCTGCCCACAAATGAAAAACTGTTTTTT	CASSLLLPTNEKLFF
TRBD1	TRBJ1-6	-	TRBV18	TGTGCCAGCTCACAGGGGACAGCGTATAATTCACCCCTCCACTTT	CASSQGTAYNSPLHF
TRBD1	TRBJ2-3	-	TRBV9	TGTGCCAGCAGCGCGTGGGGACAGGGGTCGGGAGATACGCAGTATTTT	CASSAWGQGSGDTQYF
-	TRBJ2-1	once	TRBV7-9	TGTGCCAGCAGCCTTCCGAGATCCAATGAGCAGTTCTTC	CASSLPRSNEQFF
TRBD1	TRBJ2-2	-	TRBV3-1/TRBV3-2	TGTGCCAGCAGCCAGGGGGACAGGGGGTTCGGGGAGCTGTTTTTT	CASSQGDRGFGELFF
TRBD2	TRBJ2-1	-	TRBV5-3	TGTGCCAGAAGCATCACCATAAACGGACTAGCGGGACCTCACTCCCCCTATGATGAGCAGTTCTTC	CARSITINGLAGPHSPYDEQFF
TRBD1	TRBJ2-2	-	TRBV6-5	TGTGCCAGCAGCGGCGGACAGGTTATAACCGGGGAGCTGTTTTTT	CASSGGQVITGELFF
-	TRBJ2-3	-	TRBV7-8	TGTGCCAGCAGGGACAGACTTATCACAGATACGCAGTATTTT	CASRDRLITDTQYF
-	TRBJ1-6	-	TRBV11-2	TGTGCCAGCACCGCGGCCGAAAACCTCCACTTT	CASTAAENLHF
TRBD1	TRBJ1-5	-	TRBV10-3	TGTGCCATCAGCAACAGGGGGCCACGGAATAGGAGTCAGCCCCAGCATTTT	CAISNRGPRNRSQPQHF
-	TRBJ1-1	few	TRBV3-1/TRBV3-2	TGTGCCAGCAGCCCCCAGGCTTTACAACCGTTCACTGTAGCTTTCTTT	CASSPQALQPFTVAFF
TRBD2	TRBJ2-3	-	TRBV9	TGTGCCAGCAGCGCAATAAATCGGGGGGGCGGCACAGATACGCAGTATTTT	CASSAINRGGGTDTQYF
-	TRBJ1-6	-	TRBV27	TGTGCCAGCAAGACAGAAAATTCACCCCTCCACTTT	CASKTENSPLHF
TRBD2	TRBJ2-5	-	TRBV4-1	TGCGCCAGCAGCCAAGCCCCAGCGAATAGCGGGGCGGAGACCCAGTACTTC	CASSQAPANSGAETQYF
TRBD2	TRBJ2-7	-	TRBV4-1	TGCGCCAGCAGCCCTCGCGGACTAGCGGGGGCCTTAACCTCCTACGAGCAGTACTTC	CASSPRGLAGALTSYEQYF
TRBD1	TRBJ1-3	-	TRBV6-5	TGTGCCAGCAGTAAACAGGGGGCAGGTGGAAACACCATATATTTT	CASSKQGAGGNTIYF
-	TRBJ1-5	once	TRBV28	TGTGCCAGCACAGGGTCGAATCAGCCCCAGCATTTT	CASTGSNQPQHF
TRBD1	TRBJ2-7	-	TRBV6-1	TGTGCCAGCAGTCCTCGGGACAGGGGATCCTACGAGCAGTACTTC	CASSPRDRGSYEQYF
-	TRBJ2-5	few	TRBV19	TGTGCCACCCAGCAGGGGCAAGAGACCCAGTACTTC	CATQQGQETQYF
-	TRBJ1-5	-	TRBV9	TGTGCCAGCAGCCCCGGTGGGGGCAGACAGCCCCAGCATTTT	CASSPGGGRQPQHF
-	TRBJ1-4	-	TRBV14	TGTGCCAGCACATCTACGGTGCGGGAAAAACTGTTTTTT	CASTSTVREKLFF
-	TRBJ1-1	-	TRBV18	TGTGCCAGCTCAACAGGGAGGGGAAACAGTCCTGAAGCTTTCTTT	CASSTGRGNSPEAFF
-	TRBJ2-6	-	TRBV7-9	TGTGCCAGCAGCCCTCCTACTGGGGCCAACGTCCTGACTTTC	CASSPPTGANVLTF
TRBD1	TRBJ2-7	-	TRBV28	TGTGCCAGCAGTTCAGGGACAGTCTACGAGCAGTACTTC	CASSSGTVYEQYF
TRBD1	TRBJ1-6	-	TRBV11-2	TGTGCCAGCAGCCTACGACAGGGATCGGGCTCCTATAATTCACCCCTCCACTTT	CASSLRQGSGSYNSPLHF
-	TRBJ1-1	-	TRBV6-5	TGTGCCAGCATATTTACAGGGAGGGCTGAAGCTTTCTTT	CASIFTGRAEAFF
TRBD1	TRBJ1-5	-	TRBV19	TGTGCCAGTAGTCCAACAGGGGGTAGGCAGCCCCAGCATTTT	CASSPTGGRQPQHF
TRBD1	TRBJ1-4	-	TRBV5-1	TGCGCCAGCAGCTTGGAGAGGGGACAGGGGACTGAAAAACTGTTTTTT	CASSLERGQGTEKLFF
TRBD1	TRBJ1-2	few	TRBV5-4	TGTGCCAGCAGCCGGCCGACAGGGGATGTCCATGGCTACACCTTC	CASSRPTGDVHGYTF
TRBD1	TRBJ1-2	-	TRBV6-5	TGTGCCAGCAGTTACTCCCGGACAGGGCGGTATGGCTACACCTTC	CASSYSRTGRYGYTF
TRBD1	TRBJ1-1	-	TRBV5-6	TGTGCCAGCAGTAGGACAGGGATGAGAAAAAGCACTGAAGCTTTCTTT	CASSRTGMRKSTEAFF